This T cell receptor (beta chain) was captured in a study of CD8+CD57+ T cells in acquired aplastic anemia. Background on the study: An average of 3.2 ug of DNA was obtained from sorted CD4+ and CD8+ cells. Findings of the study overall: Patients versus controls showed no significant CD8+ Simpson's diversity difference.

This clonotype has more than one count but fewer than ten. Its antigen is as yet unknown. The use of genomic DNA as template underpinned the TCR beta VDJ and CDR3 profiling. TCRdb re-analysed the reads in MiXCR, keeping a single row per CDR3 protein. The table shows hundreds of thousands of distinct CDR3 sequences, with under 40% occurring only once. Trimming shortened V by 4 bases and J by 1 base, and 11 bases separated the two germline ends. The CDR3 has 15 residues. Germline values: CDR1 SGHRS, CDR2 YFSETQ. Those patients picked for sequencing had displayed CD8+CD57+ cell expansion on flow cytometry. Everyone among the patients had severe acquired aplastic anemia.

The sample taken for sequencing was sorted CD4+, CD8+, or CD8+CD57+ T cells (not recorded which) from PBMCs. The clonotype was recovered from a human donor with aplastic anemia. This chain connects TRBV5-1 to TRBJ1-4; no clear D gene. The CDR3 is CASSIRGQTNEKLFF. The DNA for the CDR3 is TGCGCCAGCAGCATTAGAGGGCAAACTAATGAAAAACTGTTTTTT.